The next 9 T cell receptor beta chains were all read from a single sample in a study of blood T cells in healthy people across ages. Primed by a sample-barcoded 5' primer and a J-beta primer mix, a second PCR proceeded for 7 to 11 cycles. TCRdb used MiXCR to reprocess the 5' RACE reads, holding one entry per CDR3 protein. The data hold roughly 900,000 distinct CDR3 sequences, with around 48% observed a single time. Input material: blood. The origin of the receptors is a man aged 30 to 39 in good health.

The CDR3: CASSVGSVYEQYF. CDR3 in DNA: TGTGCCAGCAGTGTGGGCAGTGTATACGAGCAGTACTTC. The chain couples TRBV12-3 or TRBV12-4 to TRBJ2-7; no clear D. The germline V and J ends were trimmed by 5 bases and 4 bases, with 12 bases remaining between them. CDR3 length: 13 amino acids.

This clonotype occurred a few times. This sequence joins TRBV7-9 and TRBJ1-2; no firm D call. CDR3 length: 15 amino acids. Germline loops: CDR1 SEHNR, CDR2 FQNEAQ (reference sequence). Trimming took 1 base from V and 0 from J, leaving 9 bases between them. The CDR3, as DNA: TGTGCCAGCAGCTTAGACCGGATCTCTAACTATGGCTACACCTTC. This gives the protein CASSLDRISNYGYTF. Using reference TRBV7-9 and TRBJ1-2 for the parts outside the CDR3, the full variable domain is DTGVSQNPRHKITKRGQNVTFRCDPISEHNRLYWYRQTLGQGPEFLTYFQNEAQLEKSRLLSDRFSAERPKGSFSTLEIQRTEQGDSAMYLCASSLDRISNYGYTFGSGTRLTVV.

This clonotype came up a few times. The chain uses TRBV20-1 and TRBJ1-2; no firm D call. V was clipped by 3 bases and J by 3 bases, with 11 bases between them. CDR3 length equals 13 residues. Germline V lookup: CDR1 DFQATT, CDR2 SNEGSKA (reference sequence). The CDR3 spells CSARPDNYYGYTF. The DNA of the CDR3 is TGCAGTGCTAGGCCAGATAATTACTATGGCTACACCTTC.

This clonotype was counted only a few times. V is TRBV27 and J is TRBJ2-5; D gene uncertain. This CDR3 has 13 amino acids. Germline CDR1 reads MNHEY; CDR2 reads SMNVEV (reference sequence). With 4 bases removed from V and 2 bases from J, the gap between germline ends came to 8 bases. The CDR3 coding sequence is TGTGCCAGCAGTTCTCTTGATCAAGAGACCCAGTACTTC. Protein: CASSSLDQETQYF.

This chain connects TRBV5-5 to TRBJ1-5, with 7 bases identical to TRBD1. The J segment lost 4 bases and the V segment lost 3 bases, leaving 7 bases of the junction unmatched. The CDR3 totals 15 residues. Germline V gives CDR1 SGHKS, CDR2 YYEKEE (reference sequence). The CDR3 nucleotides are TGTGCCAGCAGCTGGAATGCAGGGGGTAATCAGCCCCAGCATTTT. This codes for CASSWNAGGNQPQHF.

This rearrangement joins TRBV5-4 to TRBJ2-3, with 7 nucleotides matching TRBD2. The V and J ends lost 4 bases and 1 base, in that order; junction bases with no gene match: 12. CDR3 length equals 17 residues. The germline V gene has CDR1 SGHNT and CDR2 YYREEE (reference sequence). CDR3 amino acids: CASSQTRTSARTDTQYF. The CDR3 region has the DNA TGTGCCAGCAGCCAGACCCGAACTAGCGCCCGCACAGATACGCAGTATTTT.

The chain carries TRBV7-9 and TRBJ2-5; D possibly corresponds to TRBD2 (5 bases). V dropped 5 bases and J dropped 2 bases, with 12 bases sitting between them. Germline lookup yields CDR1 SEHNR and CDR2 FQNEAQ (reference sequence). This CDR3 has 14 residues. The CDR3 protein is CASSPRDQQETQYF. The CDR3 DNA reads TGTGCCAGCAGCCCGAGGGATCAACAAGAGACCCAGTACTTC.

This clonotype was detected ten times or more. J is TRBJ1-5 and V is TRBV20-1; no clear D gene. The CDR3 contains 12 residues. Germline CDR1 and CDR2: DFQATT and SNEGSKA (reference sequence). V was clipped by 4 bases and J by 2 bases, with 6 bases between them. CDR3 loop: CSATTGNQPQHF. CDR3 sequence (DNA): TGCAGTGCTACGACGGGCAATCAGCCCCAGCATTTT.

This clonotype was seen a few times. The chain combines TRBV29-1 with TRBJ2-5; 9 nucleotides agree with TRBD2. The trim removed 4 bases at V and 1 base at J, leaving 7 bases unmatched. This CDR3 spans 15 amino acids. Per germline, CDR1 SQVTM and CDR2 ANQGSEA. This chain's CDR3 is CSVVRAGGFQETQYF. The DNA of the CDR3 is TGCAGCGTTGTGCGAGCGGGGGGATTCCAAGAGACCCAGTACTTC.